These 22 T cell receptor beta chains originate from one sample sequenced in a study of graft-versus-host responses after intestinal transplantation. This table comes from immunoSEQ multiplex PCR, and its TCRdb copy is limited to in-frame clones, with some not included. The table records around 120,000 clones, approximately 95% of them present only once. The antigens these receptors bind are not known. Sequenced here: unstimulated CD4+ T cells sorted from spleen or lymph node cells, sampled before intestinal transplant. These receptors were obtained from a human donor who received an intestinal transplant.

The chain has TRBV7-8 and TRBJ2-7; weak D call: TRBD2 (5 bases). The CDR3 has 13 residues. Looked up from germline, CDR1 is SGHVS and CDR2 is FQNEAQ. Trimming left V 2 bases short and J 3 bases short, with 8 bases between. CDR3 sequence reads: CASSLLAHYEQYF. As DNA, the CDR3 is TGTGCCAGCAGCTTATTAGCGCACTACGAGCAGTACTTC.

This chain links TRBV5-1 with TRBJ1-1; 7 positions agree with TRBD1. The CDR3 runs to 15 residues. With V trimmed by 4 bases and J by 0 bases, 6 bases remained unmatched. Per the germline V gene, CDR1 is SGHRS and CDR2 is YFSETQ. The CDR3 DNA follows: TGCGCCAGCAGCCCCGAGGGGGCCATGAACACTGAAGCTTTCTTT. This gives the protein CASSPEGAMNTEAFF.

The V call is TRBV6-5, the J call TRBJ2-7; tentative D call: TRBD1 (5 bases). V shed 4 bases and J shed 6 bases, with 7 bases lying between them. CDR3 length: 11 residues. The germline CDR1 and CDR2 sequences are MNHEY and SVGAGI. The CDR3 loop reads CASSSRAEQYF. CDR3 DNA sequence: TGTGCCAGCAGTTCCAGGGCCGAGCAGTACTTC.

The V call is TRBV4-1, the J call TRBJ2-7; D is undetermined. The length of the CDR3 is 14 residues. Germline CDR1 reads MGHRA; CDR2 reads YSYEKL. Trimming took 1 base from V and 6 from J, leaving 13 bases between them. The DNA of the CDR3 is TGCGCCAGCAGCCAAGGGACGAGAGCCTCCGAGCAGTACTTC. Protein product: CASSQGTRASEQYF.

The DNA of the CDR3 is TGCGCCAGCAGCTTGGAGGTCAGGGGGCGAGGCTATGGCTACACCTTC. This sequence encodes CASSLEVRGRGYGYTF. The J gene is TRBJ1-2, the V gene TRBV5-1; TRBD1 agrees at 8 bases. Per germline, CDR1 SGHRS and CDR2 YFSETQ. V was pared by 0 bases and J by 4 bases, with 8 bases of the junction left unmatched. The CDR3 is made up of 16 amino acids.

In its sample, this clone was seen once. This sample includes further DNA sequences coding for the same CDR3. V gene TRBV27 combines with J gene TRBJ2-3; either TRBD1 or TRBD2 may fit D (5 bases each). Trimming took off 4 bases at V and 4 bases at J, with 15 bases between the two ends. This CDR3 is built from 15 residues. Per germline, CDR1 MNHEY and CDR2 SMNVEV (reference sequence). The chain's CDR3 is CASSYFGTGSDTQYF. CDR3 nucleotides: TGTGCCAGCAGTTATTTCGGGACGGGGTCAGATACGCAGTATTTT.

V is TRBV23-1 and J is TRBJ1-2, with D possibly being TRBD1 (5 bases). TRBV23-1 counts as an open reading frame of uncertain function. The CDR3 runs 14 residues. Trimming stripped 2 bases from V and 6 bases from J, with 13 bases between. The CDR3 DNA reads TGCGCCAGCAGTCAACGCAACTCCAGGGATGGCTACACCTTC. Amino acid sequence: CASSQRNSRDGYTF.

The count of this clone is one. The rearrangement joins TRBV9 to TRBJ2-7; 8 positions match TRBD2. J was trimmed by 7 bases and V by 1 base; bases with no gene match: 7. This CDR3 has 14 amino acids. CDR1 SGDLS and CDR2 YYNGEE come from the germline V gene. In DNA form, the CDR3 reads TGTGCCAGCAGCGTAAGAGCGGGAGCGGGTGAGCAGTACTTC. It yields the protein CASSVRAGAGEQYF.

The gene calls are TRBV7-6 and TRBJ1-3, with D uncertain. This CDR3 spans 14 amino acids. V lost 2 bases to trimming and J lost 4 bases, with 9 bases between them. The germline gives CDR1 SGHVS, CDR2 FNYEAQ. CDR3 in amino acids: CASSLSKEGNTIYF. The CDR3 DNA follows: TGTGCCAGCAGCTTAAGTAAAGAAGGAAACACCATATATTTT.

The chain is built from TRBV12-5 and TRBJ2-1; 7 positions match TRBD1. Germline V gene data show CDR1 as LGHNT and CDR2 as FRNRAP. The CDR3 runs 15 residues. J lost 8 bases, V lost 1 base, and 8 bases had no gene match. CDR3 protein: CASGLGGQPPHEQFF. The CDR3 DNA sequence: TGTGCTAGTGGTTTGGGGGGACAGCCTCCTCATGAGCAGTTCTTC.

The CDR3: CASTRLGINTEAFF. The CDR3 DNA sequence: TGTGCCAGTACGCGCTTGGGAATTAACACTGAAGCTTTCTTT. The chain uses TRBV19 and TRBJ1-1; D gene ambiguous. The CDR3 length is 14 residues. Looked up from germline, CDR1 is LNHDA and CDR2 is SQIVND (reference sequence). V was shortened by 7 bases and J by 2 bases, with 14 bases between the two germline ends.

The rearrangement uses TRBV28 and TRBJ1-1; D possibly corresponds to TRBD1 (6 bases). The V gene's germline CDR1 is MDHEN and CDR2 SYDVKM. Trimming stripped 1 base from V and 11 bases from J, with 20 bases between. CDR3 size: 15 residues. CDR3 coding DNA: TGTGCCAGCAGTTTATCCGGGGGCGCGGGTCGCCGTGCTTTCTTT. This translates into CASSLSGGAGRRAFF.

The V and J genes are TRBV5-4 and TRBJ2-2, with no clear D. V was trimmed by 0 bases and J by 3 bases, leaving 12 bases between them. Germline CDR1 is SGHNT and CDR2 is YYREEE (reference sequence). CDR3 length: 16 residues. The DNA for the CDR3 is TGTGCCAGCAGCTTGGCCCAGGCCTCGGACACCGGGGAGCTGTTTTTT. Residues: CASSLAQASDTGELFF.

The chain combines TRBV18 with TRBJ1-1, with D possibly being TRBD1 (5 bases). The CDR3 is made up of 15 amino acids. Germline lookup yields CDR1 KGHSH and CDR2 LQKENI. Trimming left V 6 bases short and J 3 bases short, with 17 bases between. CDR3 coding DNA: TGTGCCAGCTCTCCAGGAGCATTGGGGGACACTGAAGCTTTCTTT. The encoded protein is CASSPGALGDTEAFF.

The V and J genes are TRBV6-1 and TRBJ2-7; tentatively, D is TRBD2 (6 bases). The CDR3 totals 15 residues. The V end lost 5 bases, the J end lost 2 bases, and 16 bases lay between the germline ends. Germline CDR1 MNHNS, CDR2 SASEGT. The CDR3 nucleotides read TGTGCCAGCAGTACCTACGGCGGGATAACCTACGAGCAGTACTTC. It translates to CASSTYGGITYEQYF.

The V and J genes are TRBV10-2 and TRBJ2-1; possibly TRBD2 for D (5 bases). The V and J ends lost 6 bases and 0 bases respectively, with 9 bases between them. The CDR3 has 14 amino acids. Germline V gene lookup returns CDR1 WSHSY and CDR2 SAAADI. Here the CDR3 reads CASSLSDSYNEQFF. The CDR3 bases are TGCGCCAGCAGCCTTAGCGACTCCTACAATGAGCAGTTCTTC.

This chain connects TRBV30 to TRBJ1-1; 7 nucleotides align to TRBD1. Germline V gene lookup returns CDR1 GTSNPN and CDR2 SVGIG (reference sequence). The CDR3 has 15 amino acids. V lost 2 bases and J lost 0; bases outside the gene matches: 6. The CDR3 DNA sequence: TGTGCCTGGAGTTCCCGAGGGACAGTGAACACTGAAGCTTTCTTT. Residues: CAWSSRGTVNTEAFF.

The chain has TRBV28 and TRBJ1-4; D unclear. Germline loops: CDR1 MDHEN, CDR2 SYDVKM. V was cut by 7 bases and J by 0 bases, with 6 bases left in between. The CDR3 has 13 amino acids. CDR3 in amino acids: CASTSATNEKLFF. DNA of the CDR3: TGTGCCAGCACTAGTGCAACTAATGAAAAACTGTTTTTT. The whole variable domain, remainder taken from reference TRBV28 and TRBJ1-4, is DVKVTQSSRYLVKRTGEKVFLECVQDMDHENMFWYRQDPGLGLRLIYFSYDVKMKEKGDIPEGYSVSREKKERFSLILESASTNQTSMYLCASTSATNEKLFFGSGTQLSVL.

This clone was recorded once. The chain links TRBV6-1 to TRBJ2-7, with D possibly matching TRBD2 (5 bases). The CDR3 totals 13 residues. V was cut by 11 bases and J by 2 bases, with 16 bases left in between. Germline-derived CDR1 and CDR2 are MNHNS and SASEGT. The CDR3 loop reads CAAGGDSTYEQYF. CDR3 nucleotide sequence: TGTGCCGCGGGCGGAGACTCGACCTACGAGCAGTACTTC.

In regard to this clone: Other DNA sequences in this sample translate to the same CDR3. The chain carries TRBV19 and TRBJ1-2; TRBD1 matches 7 bases. V lost 6 bases, J lost 6 bases, and 7 bases stayed unmatched. Germline loops: CDR1 LNHDA, CDR2 SQIVND (reference sequence). The CDR3 length is 13 residues. For the CDR3, the DNA is TGTGCCAGTAGGACGGACAGGAGGGATGGCTACACCTTC. Its translation is CASRTDRRDGYTF.

The chain couples TRBV2 to TRBJ2-1; possible D gene TRBD2, 6 bases. V dropped 4 bases and J dropped 5 bases, with 12 bases sitting between them. The CDR3 totals 14 residues. CDR1 and CDR2 (germline): SNHLY, FYNNEI. CDR3 region: CASSGRERDNEQFF. DNA of the CDR3: TGTGCCAGCAGTGGGAGGGAGCGCGACAATGAGCAGTTCTTC.

The V and J genes are TRBV7-9 and TRBJ1-1; tentatively, D is TRBD1 (5 bases). The CDR3 consists of 15 residues. V shed 5 bases and J shed 0 bases, with 13 bases lying between them. CDR1 SEHNR and CDR2 FQNEAQ come from the germline V gene (reference sequence). Written as DNA, the CDR3 is TGTGCCAGCAGCACCAGGGTAAGCCTGAACACTGAAGCTTTCTTT. Translated: CASSTRVSLNTEAFF.